The 6 T cell receptor beta chains below all came from one sample that was sequenced in a study of blood T cell repertoires in COVID-19. Produced via immunoSEQ multiplex PCR; TCRdb's table is partial and in-frame only. The sample records around 160,000 clones, 85% to 90% being singletons. The sequenced sample consisted of peripheral blood. The receptors here all came from an older man with acute or convalescent COVID-19.

CDR3 nucleotide sequence: TGCGCCAGCAGCTTGGCCTTGGGGGCTTTCTACAATGAGCAGTTCTTC. Translating it yields CASSLALGAFYNEQFF. The chain combines TRBV5-1 with TRBJ2-1; tentative D call: TRBD1 (6 bases). The V end was cut by 0 bases, the J end by 3 bases, with 13 bases between. Germline CDR1 reads SGHRS; CDR2 reads YFSETQ. CDR3 size: 16 residues.

The J gene is TRBJ2-7, the V gene TRBV4-1; 12 bases align to TRBD2. Germline CDR1 reads MGHRA; CDR2 reads YSYEKL. The length of the CDR3 is 16 residues. The junction had 7 bases not matched to a gene; V was cut back by 3 bases and J by 4 bases. The CDR3 nucleotides read TGCGCCAGCAGCCAGGGTCTAGCGGGAGGGCGGTACGAGCAGTACTTC. Its translation is CASSQGLAGGRYEQYF.

The chain couples TRBV10-3 to TRBJ2-7; D may be TRBD1 (5 bases). Germline V gene lookup returns CDR1 ENHRY and CDR2 SYGVKD. The ends were cut back, 3 bases at V and 4 bases at J, with 7 bases in the middle. The CDR3 spans 12 residues. This CDR3 reads CAISDRGYEQYF. The CDR3, as DNA: TGTGCCATCAGTGATAGGGGATACGAGCAGTACTTC.

The rearrangement uses TRBV24-1 and TRBJ2-3; 10 bases are a match to TRBD1. After removal of 6 bases from V and 6 bases from J, the junction contained 8 bases not matched to a gene. Looked up from germline, CDR1 is KGHDR and CDR2 is SFDVKD. The CDR3 spans 15 residues. The CDR3 spells CATSLLTGGRDTQYF. The CDR3 coding sequence is TGTGCCACCAGTCTCCTGACAGGGGGCCGGGATACGCAGTATTTT.

Comments on this clone: Other DNA sequences from this sample encode an identical CDR3 as well. The chain links TRBV9 to TRBJ2-3; possible D gene TRBD2, 6 bases. The V and J ends lost 2 bases and 3 bases respectively, with 10 bases between them. The CDR3 has 14 residues. Germline values: CDR1 SGDLS, CDR2 YYNGEE. The CDR3 spells CASSVSGGTDTQYF. The DNA for the CDR3 is TGTGCCAGCAGCGTTTCTGGGGGGACAGATACGCAGTATTTT.

This chain connects TRBV7-9 to TRBJ2-2; D perhaps matches TRBD2 (5 bases). This CDR3 contains 13 residues. Germline CDR1 reads SEHNR; CDR2 reads FQNEAQ (reference sequence). Trimming stripped 5 bases from V and 5 bases from J, with 9 bases between. The CDR3 spells CASSPRGTGELFF. CDR3 DNA sequence: TGTGCCAGCAGCCCCCGGGGAACCGGGGAGCTGTTTTTT.